This TCR beta chain stems from a study of regulatory T cells in long-lasting Graves disease. The time point here: persistent/refractory GD, antithyroid drugs over 5 years with positive TRAb. The TCR library was prepared using RNA isolated from PBMCs. Details on this clonotype: A read error may produce the germline difference seen at one junction end.

There are 15 residues in the CDR3. Germline CDR1 is MNHEY and CDR2 is SVGAGI. Library construction for TCR beta used iRepertoire HTBI primers and Arm-PCR of CDR3 regions. TCRdb re-analysed the multiplex PCR reads in MiXCR, keeping a single row per CDR3 protein. The sample yields approximately 690,000 distinct CDR3 sequences, roughly 30% seen once. The receptor was derived from a female donor with Graves disease. The chain couples TRBV6-5 to TRBJ2-5; a possible D gene is TRBD1 (5 bases). This material consisted of peripheral blood mononuclear cells (PBMCs), taken when the disease was refractory, from a patient treated with antithyroid drugs. The CDR3 bases are TGTGCCCGCAGTTACAGGAAGGGTAGCAAGGAGACCCAGTACTTC. It yields the protein CARSYRKGSKETQYF.